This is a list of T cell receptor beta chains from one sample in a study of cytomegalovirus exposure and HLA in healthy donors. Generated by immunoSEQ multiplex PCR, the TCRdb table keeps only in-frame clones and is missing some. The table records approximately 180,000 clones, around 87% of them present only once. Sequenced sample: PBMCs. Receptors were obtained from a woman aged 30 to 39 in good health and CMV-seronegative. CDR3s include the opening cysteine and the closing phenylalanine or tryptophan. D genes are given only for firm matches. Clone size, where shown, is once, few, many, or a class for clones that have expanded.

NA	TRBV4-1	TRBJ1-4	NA	CASSLRTLEGEKLFF	TGCGCCAGCAGCCTCCGGACTCTTGAGGGTGAAAAACTGTTTTTT
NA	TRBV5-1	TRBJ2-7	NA	CASSPSQRVPRDEQYF	TGCGCCAGCAGCCCGAGCCAAAGGGTTCCGCGGGACGAGCAGTACTTC
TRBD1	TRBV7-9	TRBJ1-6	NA	CASSPTDRVKSYNSPLHF	TGTGCCAGCAGCCCGACGGACAGGGTAAAATCCTATAATTCACCCCTCCACTTT
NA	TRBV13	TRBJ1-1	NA	CASSPWGLNTEAFF	TGTGCCAGCAGCCCATGGGGGCTTAACACTGAAGCTTTCTTT
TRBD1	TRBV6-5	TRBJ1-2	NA	CASSTGVNYGYTF	TGTGCCAGCAGTACAGGGGTGAACTATGGCTACACCTTC
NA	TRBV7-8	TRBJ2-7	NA	CASSSHTDYEQYF	TGTGCCAGCAGCTCCCACACCGACTACGAGCAGTACTTC
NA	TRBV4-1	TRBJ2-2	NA	CASSQGPNTGELFF	TGCGCCAGCAGCCAAGGGCCGAACACCGGGGAGCTGTTTTTT
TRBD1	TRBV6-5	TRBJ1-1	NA	CASSFRGLTEAFF	TGTGCCAGCAGTTTCAGGGGGCTTACTGAAGCTTTCTTT
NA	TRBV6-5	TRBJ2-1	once	CASSPGTYNEQFF	TGTGCCAGCAGCCCCGGGACATACAATGAGCAGTTCTTC
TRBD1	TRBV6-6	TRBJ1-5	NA	CASSTSQGASNQPQHF	TGTGCCAGCAGCACGTCACAGGGGGCGAGCAATCAGCCCCAGCATTTT
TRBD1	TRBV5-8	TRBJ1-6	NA	CASSLEGTVRNSPLHF	TGTGCCAGCAGCTTGGAGGGGACAGTTCGTAATTCACCCCTCCACTTT
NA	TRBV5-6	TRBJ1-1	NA	CASSLEWVPGSTEAFF	TGTGCCAGCAGCTTGGAATGGGTCCCAGGGTCCACTGAAGCTTTCTTT
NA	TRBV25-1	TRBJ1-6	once	CASSESSRGSRNSPLHF	TGTGCCAGCAGTGAATCAAGTAGGGGGTCGAGGAATTCACCCCTCCACTTT
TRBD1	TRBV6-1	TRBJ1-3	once	CASSADRGSGNTIYF	TGTGCCAGCAGCGCCGACAGGGGCTCTGGAAACACCATATATTTT
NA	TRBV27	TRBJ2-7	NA	CASSLVGGGHEQYF	TGTGCCAGCAGTTTAGTGGGCGGGGGCCACGAGCAGTACTTC
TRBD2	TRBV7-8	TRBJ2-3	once	CASSPRLAGTDTQYF	TGTGCCAGCAGCCCGCGACTAGCGGGCACAGATACGCAGTATTTT
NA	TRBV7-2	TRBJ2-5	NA	CASSLEAGTGSRETQYF	TGTGCCAGCAGCTTAGAGGCTGGAACAGGATCTAGGGAGACCCAGTACTTC
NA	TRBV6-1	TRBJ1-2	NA	CASSGGEYYGYTF	TGTGCCAGCAGCGGGGGGGAATACTATGGCTACACCTTC
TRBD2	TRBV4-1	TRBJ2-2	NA	CASSGAGGPDTGELFF	TGCGCCAGCAGCGGGGCGGGGGGGCCTGACACCGGGGAGCTGTTTTTT
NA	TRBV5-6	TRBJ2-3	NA	CASSEQGSTDTQYF	TGTGCCAGCAGCGAGCAGGGTTCCACAGATACGCAGTATTTT
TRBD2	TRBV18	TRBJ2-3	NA	CASSPPKAGITTDTQYF	TGTGCCAGCTCACCACCGAAAGCGGGGATAACCACAGATACGCAGTATTTT
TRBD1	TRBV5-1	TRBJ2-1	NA	CVRGSRPIKGEQFF	TGCGTCAGGGGGAGTAGGCCCATCAAAGGGGAGCAGTTCTTC
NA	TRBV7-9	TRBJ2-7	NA	CASSLNLGRHSVEQYF	TGTGCCAGCAGCTTAAATCTGGGGCGCCACTCCGTCGAGCAGTACTTC